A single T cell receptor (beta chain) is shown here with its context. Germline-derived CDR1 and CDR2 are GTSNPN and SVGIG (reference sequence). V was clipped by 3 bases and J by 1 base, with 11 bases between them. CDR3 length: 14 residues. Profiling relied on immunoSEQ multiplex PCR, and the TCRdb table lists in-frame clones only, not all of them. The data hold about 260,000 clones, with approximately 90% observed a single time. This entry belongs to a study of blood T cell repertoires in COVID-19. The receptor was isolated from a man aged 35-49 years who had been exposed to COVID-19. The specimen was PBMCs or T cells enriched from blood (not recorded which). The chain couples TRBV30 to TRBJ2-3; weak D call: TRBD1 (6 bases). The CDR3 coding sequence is TGTGCCTGGAGGGCAGGGGTCGGCACAGATACGCAGTATTTT. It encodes CAWRAGVGTDTQYF.